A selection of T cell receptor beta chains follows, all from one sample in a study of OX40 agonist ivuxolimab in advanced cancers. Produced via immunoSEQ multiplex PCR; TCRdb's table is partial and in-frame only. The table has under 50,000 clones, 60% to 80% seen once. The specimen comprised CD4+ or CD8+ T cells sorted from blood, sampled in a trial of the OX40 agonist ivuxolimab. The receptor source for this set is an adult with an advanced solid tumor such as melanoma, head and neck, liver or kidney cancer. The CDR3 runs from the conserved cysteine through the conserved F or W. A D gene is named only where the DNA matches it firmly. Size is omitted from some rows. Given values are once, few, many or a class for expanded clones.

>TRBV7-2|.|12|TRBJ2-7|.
CASSLILHEQYF
TGTGCCAGCAGCTTAATCCTCCACGAGCAGTACTTC
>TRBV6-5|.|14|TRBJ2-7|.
CASRRSESSYEQYF
TGTGCCAGCAGACGAAGCGAGAGCTCCTACGAGCAGTACTTC
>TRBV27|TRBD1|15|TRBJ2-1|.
CASSSGQGHYNEQFF
TGTGCCAGCAGTTCGGGACAGGGACACTACAATGAGCAGTTCTTC
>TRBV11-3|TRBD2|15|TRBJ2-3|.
CASSSRYGLADTQYF
TGTGCCAGCAGCTCAAGATATGGACTAGCGGATACGCAGTATTTT
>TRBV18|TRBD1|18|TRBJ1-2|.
CASSPSFGQGRGDYGYTF
TGTGCCAGCTCACCCTCCTTCGGACAGGGGAGGGGAGACTATGGCTACACCTTC
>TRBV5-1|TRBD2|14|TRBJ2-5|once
CASSLTSGMETQYF
TGCGCCAGCAGCTTGACTAGCGGGATGGAGACCCAGTACTTC
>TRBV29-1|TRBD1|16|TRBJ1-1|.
CSVEDRTGGYVAEAFF
TGCAGCGTTGAAGATCGTACAGGGGGCTATGTGGCTGAAGCTTTCTTT
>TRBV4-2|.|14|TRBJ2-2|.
CASSRQTNTGELFF
TGTGCCAGCAGCAGACAGACGAACACCGGGGAGCTGTTTTTT
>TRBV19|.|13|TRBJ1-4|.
CASSQGNNEKLFF
TGTGCCAGTAGCCAGGGTAATAATGAAAAACTGTTTTTT
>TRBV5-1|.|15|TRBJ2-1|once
CASSLVPGDSNEQFF
TGCGCCAGCAGCTTGGTCCCCGGGGATTCCAATGAGCAGTTCTTC
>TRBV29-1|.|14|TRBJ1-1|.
CSVGPGTSNTEAFF
TGCAGCGTTGGCCCCGGGACAAGTAACACTGAAGCTTTCTTT
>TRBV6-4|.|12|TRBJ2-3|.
CASTDGRGTQYF
TGTGCCAGCACCGACGGCCGGGGTACGCAGTATTTT
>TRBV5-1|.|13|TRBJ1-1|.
CASSLAVASEAFF
TGCGCCAGCAGCTTGGCCGTAGCCTCTGAAGCTTTCTTT
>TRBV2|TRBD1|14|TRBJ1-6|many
CASSEVAGTGILHF
TGTGCCAGCAGTGAAGTGGCCGGGACAGGGATCCTCCACTTT
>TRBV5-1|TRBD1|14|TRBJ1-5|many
CASSAGGRDQPQHF
TGCGCCAGCAGCGCAGGGGGCCGCGATCAGCCCCAGCATTTT
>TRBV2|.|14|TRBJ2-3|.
CASSEGLSTDTQYF
TGTGCCAGCAGTGAAGGACTGAGCACAGATACGCAGTATTTT
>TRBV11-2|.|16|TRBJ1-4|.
CASSLDRGGRYEKLFF
TGTGCCAGCAGCTTAGATCGGGGAGGGCGATACGAAAAACTGTTTTTT
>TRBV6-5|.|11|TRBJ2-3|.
CASGRTDTQYF
TGTGCCAGCGGGCGGACAGATACGCAGTATTTT
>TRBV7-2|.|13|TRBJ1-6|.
CASSLVGDRTLHF
TGTGCCAGCAGCTTAGTAGGAGACAGAACCCTCCACTTT
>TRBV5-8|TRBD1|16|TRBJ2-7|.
CASSSLYWDRGGEQYF
TGTGCCAGCAGCTCGTTGTACTGGGACAGGGGAGGCGAGCAGTACTTC
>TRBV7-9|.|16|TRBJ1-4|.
CASSFTGEVFNEKLFF
TGTGCCAGCAGTTTCACGGGGGAAGTTTTTAATGAAAAACTGTTTTTT
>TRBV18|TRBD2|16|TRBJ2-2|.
CASSSRLAGRAGELFF
TGTGCCAGCTCATCCCGACTAGCGGGACGCGCCGGGGAGCTGTTTTTT
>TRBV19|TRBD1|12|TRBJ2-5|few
CASNQGEETQYF
TGTGCCAGTAACCAGGGGGAAGAGACCCAGTACTTC
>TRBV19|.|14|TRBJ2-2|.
CASSIGAASGELFF
TGTGCCAGTAGTATCGGGGCAGCTTCCGGGGAGCTGTTTTTT
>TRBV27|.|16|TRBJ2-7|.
CASRSWGRQTMDEQYF
TGTGCCAGCAGATCCTGGGGACGGCAGACAATGGATGAGCAGTACTTC
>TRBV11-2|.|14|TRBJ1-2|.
CASSLSPEGYGYTF
TGTGCCAGCAGCTTATCCCCGGAGGGCTATGGCTACACCTTC
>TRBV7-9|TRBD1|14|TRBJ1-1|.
CASSRRDRGLEAFF
TGTGCCAGCAGCCGCCGGGACAGGGGGTTGGAAGCTTTCTTT
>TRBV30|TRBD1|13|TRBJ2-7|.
CAWRPGQTYEQYF
TGTGCCTGGAGACCGGGACAGACCTACGAGCAGTACTTC
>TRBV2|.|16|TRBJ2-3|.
CASSEVRRTSTDTQYF
TGTGCCAGCAGTGAAGTGCGCAGAACTAGCACAGATACGCAGTATTTT
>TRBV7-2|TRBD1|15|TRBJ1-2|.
CASSPDPGQGPGYTF
TGTGCCAGCAGCCCAGACCCAGGACAGGGGCCTGGCTACACCTTC
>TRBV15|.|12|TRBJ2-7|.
CATSRDRYEQYF
TGTGCCACCAGCAGAGATCGGTACGAGCAGTACTTC